This T cell receptor (beta chain) was sequenced during a study of long-term antiretroviral therapy in people with HIV. General study findings and limits: Clones showing expansion before ART dominated the repertoire at all time points. Researchers lacked any data on ART adherence, viral resistance or therapy changes.

Germline values: CDR1 MNHEY, CDR2 SMNVEV (reference sequence). CDR3 length equals 16 residues. The V segment lost 6 bases and the J segment 2 bases; nucleotides outside the gene matches: 7. Running of the v3.0 immunoSEQ assay took place at survey level. The target of sequencing was roughly 35,000-50,000 T-cell genomes per sample. Libraries were prepared by immunoSEQ multiplex PCR; TCRdb keeps only in-frame clonotypes and omits some of them. The repertoire holds under 30,000 clones, 85% to 95% seen once, with around 2.3% in the top ten. About this clone itself: Its matching antigen is unknown.

The chain recombines TRBV27 with TRBJ2-3; 11 bases are a match to TRBD2. The starting material was unsorted PBMCs, obtained around 4.7 years after starting antiretroviral therapy. This receptor was obtained from a woman aged 45-59 years with HIV. CDR3 sequence reads: CASSSTSGSFTDTQYF. Written as DNA, the CDR3 is TGTGCCAGCAGCAGCACTAGCGGGAGTTTCACAGATACGCAGTATTTT.